This T cell receptor (beta chain) was recovered during a study of cytomegalovirus exposure and HLA in healthy donors. The PCR had 60 Vbeta and 13 Jbeta primers. Here immunoSEQ multiplex PCR was the method, and the copy in TCRdb shows in-frame clones only, minus some. The specimen's table records approximately 150,000 clones. As regards this clone: The antigen remains undetermined.

Overall study findings and caveats: An analysis that was carried out later associated 17,000 or so TCR beta sequences with HLA alleles at 0.05 false discovery rate. Reportedly, cytomegalovirus status was diagnosed with high sensitivity and specificity. According to the study, 180 or so TCR beta chains were cytomegalovirus-associated. TCR association rates varied by HLA locus in a later analysis, with DRB1 highest and HLA-C lowest.

V shed 0 bases and J 5 bases; nucleotides not matched to a gene: 10. The CDR3 is 16 amino acids. The V gene's germline CDR1 is SGHDT and CDR2 YYEEEE. The sample consisted of PBMCs. The chain combines TRBV5-6 with TRBJ1-2, with 7 bases fitting TRBD1. The sequence came from a male donor in good health and CMV-seronegative. As DNA, the CDR3 is TGTGCCAGCAGCTTGGACCCTAGGGGGCGCGGATATGGCTACACCTTC. It yields the protein CASSLDPRGRGYGYTF.